The entry that follows covers one T cell receptor (beta chain) sequence. Germline V gives CDR1 LGHNA, CDR2 YSLEER. V was cut by 0 bases and J by 1 base, with 15 bases left in between. CDR3 size: 17 residues. These data come from a study of control samples from healthy donors and cancer patients. TCRdb keeps only in-frame clones here, not all; method: immunoSEQ multiplex PCR. Among about 180,000 clones listed, roughly 90% were seen once. The sequenced material came from blood. This sequence originates from a woman aged 45-59 years in good health. The chain joins TRBV4-3 to TRBJ1-1; D ambiguous. CDR3 nucleotides: TGCGCCAGCAGCCAAGAGCTCGTGGGCCAGCCGAACACTGAAGCTTTCTTT. Translating gives CASSQELVGQPNTEAFF.